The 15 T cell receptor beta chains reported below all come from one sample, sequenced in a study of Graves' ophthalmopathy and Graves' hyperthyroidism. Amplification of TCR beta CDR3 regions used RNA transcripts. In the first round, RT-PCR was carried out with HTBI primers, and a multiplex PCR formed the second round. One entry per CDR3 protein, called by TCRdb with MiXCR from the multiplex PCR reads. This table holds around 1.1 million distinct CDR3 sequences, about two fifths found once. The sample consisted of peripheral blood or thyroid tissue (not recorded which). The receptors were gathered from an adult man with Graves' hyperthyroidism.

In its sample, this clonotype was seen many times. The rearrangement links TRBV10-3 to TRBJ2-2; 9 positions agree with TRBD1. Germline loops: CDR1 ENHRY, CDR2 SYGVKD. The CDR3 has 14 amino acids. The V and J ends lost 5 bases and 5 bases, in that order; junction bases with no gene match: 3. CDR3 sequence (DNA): TGTGCCATCAGTTCGACAGGGGGAACCGGGGAGCTGTTTTTT. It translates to CAISSTGGTGELFF.

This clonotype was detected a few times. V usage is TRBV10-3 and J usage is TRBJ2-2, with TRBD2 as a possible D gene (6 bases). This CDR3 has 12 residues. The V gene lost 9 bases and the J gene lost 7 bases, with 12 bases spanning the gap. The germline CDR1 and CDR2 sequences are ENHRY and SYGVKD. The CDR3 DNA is TGTGCCATACGACTAGGTGGCGGGGAGCTGTTTTTT. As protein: CAIRLGGGELFF.

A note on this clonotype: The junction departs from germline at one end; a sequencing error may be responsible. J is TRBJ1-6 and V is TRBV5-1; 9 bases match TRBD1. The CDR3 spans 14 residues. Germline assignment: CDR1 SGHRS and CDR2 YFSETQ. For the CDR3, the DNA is TGCGCTAGCAGCTTCACGGGACAGGGTTCACCCCTCCACTTT. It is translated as CASSFTGQGSPLHF.

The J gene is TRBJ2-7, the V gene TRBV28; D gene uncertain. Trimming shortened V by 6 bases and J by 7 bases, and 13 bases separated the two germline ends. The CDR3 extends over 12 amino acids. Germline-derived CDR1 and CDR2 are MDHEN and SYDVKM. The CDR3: CASSPVGLEQYF. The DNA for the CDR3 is TGTGCCAGCAGCCCCGTTGGTTTGGAGCAGTACTTC.

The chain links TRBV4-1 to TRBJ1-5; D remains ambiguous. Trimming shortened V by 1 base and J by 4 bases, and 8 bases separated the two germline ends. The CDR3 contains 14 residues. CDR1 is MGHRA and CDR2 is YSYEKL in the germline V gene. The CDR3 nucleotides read TGCGCCAGCAGCCAAGCCGACATAAATCAGCCCCAGCATTTT. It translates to CASSQADINQPQHF.

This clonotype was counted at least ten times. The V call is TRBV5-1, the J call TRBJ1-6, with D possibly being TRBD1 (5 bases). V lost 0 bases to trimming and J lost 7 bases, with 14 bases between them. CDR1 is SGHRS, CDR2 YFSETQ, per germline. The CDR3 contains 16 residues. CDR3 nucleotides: TGCGCCAGCAGCTTGGAGCCGGCAGGGAGAAATTCACCCCTCCACTTT. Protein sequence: CASSLEPAGRNSPLHF.

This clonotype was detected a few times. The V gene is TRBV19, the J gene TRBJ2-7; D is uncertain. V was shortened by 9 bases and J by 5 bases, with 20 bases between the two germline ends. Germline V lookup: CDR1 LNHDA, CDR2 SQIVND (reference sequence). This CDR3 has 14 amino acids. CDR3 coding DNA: TGTGCCAGCAGCCCTCTGGAGTCCGGGCACGAGCAGTACTTC. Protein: CASSPLESGHEQYF.

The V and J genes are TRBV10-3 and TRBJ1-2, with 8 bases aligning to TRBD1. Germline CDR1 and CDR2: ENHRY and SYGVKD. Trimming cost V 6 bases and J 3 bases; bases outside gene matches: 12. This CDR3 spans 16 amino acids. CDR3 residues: CAIRDRTGTGHYGYTF. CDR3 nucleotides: TGTGCCATCAGGGACCGAACCGGGACAGGACACTATGGCTACACCTTC.

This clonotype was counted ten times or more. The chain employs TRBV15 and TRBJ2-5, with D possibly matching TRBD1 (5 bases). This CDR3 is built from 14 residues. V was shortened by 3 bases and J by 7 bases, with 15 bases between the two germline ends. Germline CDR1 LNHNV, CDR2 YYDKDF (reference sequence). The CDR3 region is CATSSSRGLGTQYF. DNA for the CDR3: TGTGCCACCAGCAGCAGTAGGGGCCTGGGGACCCAGTACTTC.

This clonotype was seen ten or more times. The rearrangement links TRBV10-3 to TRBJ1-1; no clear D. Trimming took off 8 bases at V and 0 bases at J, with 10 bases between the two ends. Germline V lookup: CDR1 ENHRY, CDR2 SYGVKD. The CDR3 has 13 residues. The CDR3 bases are TGTGCCATCGAACCAGAACTGAACACTGAAGCTTTCTTT. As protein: CAIEPELNTEAFF.

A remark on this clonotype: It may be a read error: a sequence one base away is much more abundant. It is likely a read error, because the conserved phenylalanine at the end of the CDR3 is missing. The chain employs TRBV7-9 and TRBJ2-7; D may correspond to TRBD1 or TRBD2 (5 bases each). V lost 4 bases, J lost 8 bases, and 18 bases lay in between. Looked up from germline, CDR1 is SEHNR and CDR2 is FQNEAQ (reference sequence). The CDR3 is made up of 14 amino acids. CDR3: CASSWERGLDKQYL. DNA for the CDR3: TGTGCCAGCAGCTGGGAGAGGGGCCTCGATAAGCAGTACCTC.

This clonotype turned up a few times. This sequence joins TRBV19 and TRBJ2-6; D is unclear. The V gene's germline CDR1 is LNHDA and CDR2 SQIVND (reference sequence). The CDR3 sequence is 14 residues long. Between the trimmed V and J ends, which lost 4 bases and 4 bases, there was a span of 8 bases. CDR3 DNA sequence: TGTGCCAGTAGTAGCGGCCCAGGGGCCAACGTCCTGACTTTC. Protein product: CASSSGPGANVLTF.

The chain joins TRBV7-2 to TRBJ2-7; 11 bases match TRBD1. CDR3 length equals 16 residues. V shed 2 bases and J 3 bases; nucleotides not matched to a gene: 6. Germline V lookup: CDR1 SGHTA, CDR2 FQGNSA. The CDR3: CASSLSGTGGIYEQYF. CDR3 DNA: TGTGCCAGCAGCTTAAGCGGGACAGGGGGAATCTACGAGCAGTACTTC.

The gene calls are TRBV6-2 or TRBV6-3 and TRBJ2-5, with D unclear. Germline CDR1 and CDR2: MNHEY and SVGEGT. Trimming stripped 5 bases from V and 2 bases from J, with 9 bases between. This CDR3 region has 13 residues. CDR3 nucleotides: TGTGCCAGCAGTCGACTTTCTCAAGAGACCCAGTACTTC. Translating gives CASSRLSQETQYF.

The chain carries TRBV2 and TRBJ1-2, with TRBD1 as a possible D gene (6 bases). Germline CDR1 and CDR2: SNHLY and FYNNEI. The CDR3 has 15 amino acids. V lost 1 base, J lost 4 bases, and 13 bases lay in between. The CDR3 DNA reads TGTGCCAGCAGTGAAGAGAGGGGGGGCGGCTATGGCTACACCTTC. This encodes CASSEERGGGYGYTF.